Below, 27 T cell receptor beta chains from the same sample are listed, as sequenced in a study of blood T cell repertoires in COVID-19 (dated by TCRdb to about 2020). Libraries were constructed by the immunoSEQ multiplex PCR assay. TCRdb carries this immuneACCESS record with in-frame sequences only. Its versions omit some clonotypes, under half of them owing to an unresolved V gene in the studies checked, with the rest unexplained. This sample gives about 270,000 clones in total; 65% to 90% of them show up just once. 15% to 19% of the sample lies in the top ten. Material for sequencing was PBMCs or T cells enriched from blood (not recorded which). The source of these receptors is a young man who had recovered from COVID-19.

CDR3 in DNA: TGCGCCAGCAGCCAAGTTCCAGGCCAAGAGACCCAGTACTTC. As protein: CASSQVPGQETQYF. The chain carries TRBV4-1 and TRBJ2-5; D not resolved. V was cut by 1 base and J by 1 base, with 7 bases left in between. The germline gives CDR1 MGHRA, CDR2 YSYEKL. CDR3 length: 14 residues.

In its sample, this clone was seen once. This rearrangement joins TRBV19 to TRBJ2-7, with no clear D. This CDR3 comprises 12 residues. Trimming left V 2 bases short and J 3 bases short, with 5 bases between. CDR1 and CDR2 from the germline V gene are LNHDA and SQIVND (reference sequence). The CDR3 region is CASSISGYEQYF. In nucleotides, the CDR3 is TGTGCCAGTAGTATATCCGGCTACGAGCAGTACTTC.

The CDR3 DNA follows: TGTGCCAGCAACCCAGGGGAGTGGACTGAAGCTTTCTTT. It codes for CASNPGEWTEAFF. This rearrangement joins TRBV12-3 or TRBV12-4 to TRBJ1-1; D possibly corresponds to TRBD1 (6 bases). Trimming cost V 7 bases and J 5 bases, with 14 bases left between them. The CDR3 is made up of 13 amino acids.

The CDR3 loop reads CASSLLAGRYNEQFF. The CDR3 DNA follows: TGCGCCAGCAGCTTACTAGCGGGGAGGTACAATGAGCAGTTCTTC. The chain couples TRBV5-1 to TRBJ2-1; 10 bases match TRBD2. The germline V gene encodes CDR1 SGHRS and CDR2 YFSETQ. Losses at the gene ends were 2 bases for V and 4 bases for J; bases not matched to a gene: 3. The CDR3 has 15 residues.

The chain recombines TRBV7-3 with TRBJ2-7; D is possibly TRBD2 (6 bases). This CDR3 contains 13 residues. V shed 5 bases and J shed 5 bases, with 13 bases lying between them. Germline CDR1 and CDR2: SGHTA and FQGTGA. The CDR3 is CASSKPTGDEQYF. Written as DNA, the CDR3 is TGTGCCAGCAGCAAACCAACGGGAGACGAGCAGTACTTC. The variable domain in full, with the rest retrieved from reference TRBV7-3 and TRBJ2-7, is GAGVSQTPSNKVTEKGKYVELRCDPISGHTALYWYRQSLGQGPEFLIYFQGTGAADDSGLPNDRFFAVRPEGSVSTLKIQRTERGDSAVYLCASSKPTGDEQYFGPGTRLTVT.

V gene TRBV5-1 combines with J gene TRBJ1-6; maybe TRBD1 (5 bases). Between the trimmed V and J ends, which lost 0 bases and 10 bases, there was a span of 11 bases. Germline CDR1 reads SGHRS; CDR2 reads YFSETQ. The CDR3 covers 14 residues. As DNA, the CDR3 is TGCGCCAGCAGCTTGGGGGACGGGGGGTCACCCCTCCACTTT. This encodes CASSLGDGGSPLHF.

The chain uses TRBV7-2 and TRBJ2-7, with 8 nucleotides matching TRBD2. In germline, CDR1 is SGHTA, CDR2 FQGNSA. The junction had 4 bases not matched to a gene; V was cut back by 4 bases and J by 2 bases. The CDR3 length is 14 residues. CDR3 protein: CASSSRGAPYEQYF. In nucleotides, the CDR3 is TGTGCCAGCAGCTCGCGGGGGGCCCCCTACGAGCAGTACTTC.

The chain couples TRBV30 to TRBJ2-1, with D possibly TRBD1 on 5 matching bases. The germline V gene has CDR1 GTSNPN and CDR2 SVGIG (reference sequence). The CDR3 runs 14 residues. Trimming removed 2 bases from V and 8 bases from J, with 16 bases in between. The CDR3 DNA follows: TGTGCCTGGAGTCCAGGGTTAGGGGAAGATGAGCAGTTCTTC. Its protein is CAWSPGLGEDEQFF.

This rearrangement joins TRBV7-9 to TRBJ2-2, with TRBD1 matching over 7 bases. V lost 6 bases, J lost 1 base, and 5 bases stayed unmatched. The CDR3 totals 15 residues. CDR1 is SEHNR and CDR2 is FQNEAQ in the germline V gene (reference sequence). CDR3 in amino acids: CASRADRLNTGELFF. The CDR3 region has the DNA TGTGCCAGCAGGGCGGACAGGCTGAACACCGGGGAGCTGTTTTTT.

V is TRBV19 and J is TRBJ2-3; D perhaps matches TRBD2 (6 bases). This CDR3 spans 15 amino acids. V was trimmed by 9 bases and J by 3 bases, leaving 19 bases between them. Per the germline V gene, CDR1 is LNHDA and CDR2 is SQIVND (reference sequence). CDR3 nucleotide sequence: TGTGCCAGAACCCACTACCTAGCGAAGACAGATACGCAGTATTTT. As protein: CARTHYLAKTDTQYF.

The chain links TRBV19 to TRBJ2-7; D perhaps matches TRBD2 (5 bases). The CDR3 extends over 15 amino acids. The germline CDR1 and CDR2 sequences are LNHDA and SQIVND (reference sequence). Trimming stripped 4 bases from V and 3 bases from J, with 16 bases between. This chain's CDR3 is CASSSPGPEGYEQYF. CDR3 DNA: TGTGCCAGTAGTAGCCCAGGACCCGAGGGCTACGAGCAGTACTTC.

This clone was seen only once. V gene TRBV4-1 combines with J gene TRBJ2-7, with D unclear. The germline gives CDR1 MGHRA, CDR2 YSYEKL. V shed 2 bases and J shed 5 bases, with 7 bases lying between them. The CDR3 has 12 residues. The CDR3 spells CASSQNGDEQYF. The DNA of the CDR3 is TGCGCCAGCAGCCAAAACGGAGACGAGCAGTACTTC.

The chain carries TRBV28 and TRBJ2-5; maybe TRBD2 (7 bases). With 7 bases removed from V and 6 bases from J, the gap between germline ends came to 15 bases. The CDR3 spans 13 residues. The germline V gene encodes CDR1 MDHEN and CDR2 SYDVKM. The CDR3 sequence: CASMWGGEQTQYF. The CDR3 nucleotides read TGTGCCAGCATGTGGGGGGGCGAGCAGACCCAGTACTTC.

The chain recombines TRBV12-2 with TRBJ1-4; TRBD1, the D gene given by the table, was not confirmed from the DNA. TRBV12-2 is marked as a pseudogene. The CDR3 has 15 residues. The CDR3 DNA is TGTGCAAGTCGCTTAGGCAGTGCAACTAATGAAAAACTGTTTTTT. It yields the protein CASRLGSATNEKLFF.

CDR3 sequence reads: CASSLSRPDIIAEQYF. CDR3 coding DNA: TGTGCCAGCAGTTTATCCCGGCCGGACATCATTGCCGAGCAGTACTTC. J is TRBJ2-7 and V is TRBV27, with D perhaps matching TRBD1 (5 bases). Deletions cut 0 bases from V and 6 bases from J, with 18 bases between. This CDR3 comprises 16 residues. In germline, CDR1 is MNHEY, CDR2 SMNVEV (reference sequence).

A few counts support this clone. This chain uses TRBV19 with TRBJ1-3, with D unclear. This CDR3 comprises 15 residues. Trimming shortened V by 2 bases and J by 0 bases, and 8 bases separated the two germline ends. The germline V gene encodes CDR1 LNHDA and CDR2 SQIVND (reference sequence). CDR3 in amino acids: CASSIYPDSGNTIYF. CDR3 nucleotides: TGTGCCAGTAGTATATACCCAGACTCTGGAAACACCATATATTTT.

The chain combines TRBV5-1 with TRBJ2-2; 9 nucleotides line up with TRBD2. Germline V gene data show CDR1 as SGHRS and CDR2 as YFSETQ. This CDR3 has 17 amino acids. With 0 bases clipped from V and 0 bases from J, the junction kept 3 bases outside the gene matches. The CDR3 DNA reads TGCGCCAGCAGCTTGGCGGAGCGGGGGGCGAACACCGGGGAGCTGTTTTTT. It codes for CASSLAERGANTGELFF.

For the CDR3, the DNA is TGTGCCAGCTCACCGGCGGGACCAAACACTGAAGCTTTCTTT. This translates into CASSPAGPNTEAFF. This rearrangement joins TRBV18 to TRBJ1-1; maybe TRBD1 (5 bases). Trimming pared 3 bases from V and 2 bases from J, leaving 10 bases between. CDR3 length: 14 amino acids. Germline V gene data show CDR1 as KGHSH and CDR2 as LQKENI.

The gene calls are TRBV19 and TRBJ2-1, with D hard to call. With 10 bases removed from V and 0 bases from J, the gap between germline ends came to 13 bases. Germline V gives CDR1 LNHDA, CDR2 SQIVND (reference sequence). This CDR3 contains 14 residues. The DNA for the CDR3 is TGTGCCACCTCATTTACGGTCTCCTACAATGAGCAGTTCTTC. This codes for CATSFTVSYNEQFF. The full variable domain, with the rest looked up from reference TRBV19 and TRBJ2-1, is DGGITQSPKYLFRKEGQNVTLSCEQNLNHDAMYWYRQDPGQGLRLIYYSQIVNDFQKGDIAEGYSVSREKKESFPLTVTSAQKNPTAFYLCATSFTVSYNEQFFGPGTRLTVL.

The V and J genes are TRBV6-5 and TRBJ1-2; D is ambiguous. Germline V CDR1 and CDR2: MNHEY, SVGAGI. Trimming removed 8 bases from V and 1 base from J, with 8 bases in between. CDR3 length: 12 residues. CDR3 in DNA: TGTGCCAGCGACATAAGTAACTATGGCTACACCTTC. This sequence encodes CASDISNYGYTF.

V is TRBV28 and J is TRBJ2-7; 7 bases are shared with TRBD1. CDR3 length: 15 amino acids. The V gene end was trimmed by 5 bases and the J gene end by 1 base; junction bases not matched to a gene: 8. CDR1 is MDHEN, CDR2 SYDVKM, per germline. CDR3 sequence reads: CASSERTGPSYEQYF. CDR3 DNA: TGTGCCAGCAGTGAACGGACAGGTCCTTCCTACGAGCAGTACTTC.

For the CDR3, the DNA is TGTGCCAGCAGCTCCCTCCGAGGACAGGGAACTAATGAAAAACTGTTTTTT. Protein sequence: CASSSLRGQGTNEKLFF. The chain combines TRBV7-2 with TRBJ1-4, with TRBD1 identical over 8 bases. Germline CDR1 is SGHTA and CDR2 is FQGNSA. This CDR3 is built from 17 residues. Losses at the gene ends were 4 bases for V and 1 base for J; bases not matched to a gene: 8.

The chain uses TRBV11-2 and TRBJ2-2; no clear D gene. V gave up 8 bases and J gave up 0 bases, with 10 bases separating them. Germline loops: CDR1 SGHAT, CDR2 FQNNGV. This CDR3 region has 14 residues. The CDR3: CASLPLPNTGELFF. The CDR3 DNA follows: TGTGCCAGCTTACCACTGCCGAACACCGGGGAGCTGTTTTTT.

The rearrangement joins TRBV3-1 (or the pseudogene TRBV3-2) to TRBJ1-1; D is undetermined. The length of the CDR3 is 12 residues. Germline loops: CDR1 LGHDT, CDR2 YNNKEL (reference sequence). V was shortened by 0 bases and J by 8 bases, with 7 bases between the two germline ends. The CDR3 region has the DNA TGTGCCAGCAGCCAAGAACCCGGGGAAGCTTTCTTT. Its protein is CASSQEPGEAFF.

The chain couples TRBV9 to TRBJ1-1; possibly TRBD1 for D (5 bases). The CDR3 totals 14 residues. Germline CDR1 and CDR2: SGDLS and YYNGEE. The V end lost 3 bases, the J end lost 4 bases, and 13 bases lay between the germline ends. The CDR3 DNA reads as TGTGCCAGCAGCGGGGGGAGGGATGGCACTGAAGCTTTCTTT. It is translated as CASSGGRDGTEAFF.

This sequence joins TRBV18 and TRBJ2-3, with 7 nucleotides matching TRBD2. This CDR3 comprises 15 residues. Unmatched junction bases numbered 12, after V lost 6 bases and J lost 6 bases. Germline CDR1 KGHSH, CDR2 LQKENI. CDR3: CASSPGLGPHDTQYF. CDR3 nucleotide sequence: TGTGCCAGCTCCCCTGGACTAGGCCCTCACGATACGCAGTATTTT.

The V and J genes are TRBV7-6 and TRBJ2-1; D not resolved. The CDR3 runs 15 residues. Trimming pared 2 bases from V and 6 bases from J, leaving 14 bases between. Per the germline V gene, CDR1 is SGHVS and CDR2 is FNYEAQ. CDR3 in amino acids: CASSLTYSRSNEQFF. CDR3 DNA: TGTGCCAGCAGCTTAACGTACTCCCGGTCCAATGAGCAGTTCTTC.